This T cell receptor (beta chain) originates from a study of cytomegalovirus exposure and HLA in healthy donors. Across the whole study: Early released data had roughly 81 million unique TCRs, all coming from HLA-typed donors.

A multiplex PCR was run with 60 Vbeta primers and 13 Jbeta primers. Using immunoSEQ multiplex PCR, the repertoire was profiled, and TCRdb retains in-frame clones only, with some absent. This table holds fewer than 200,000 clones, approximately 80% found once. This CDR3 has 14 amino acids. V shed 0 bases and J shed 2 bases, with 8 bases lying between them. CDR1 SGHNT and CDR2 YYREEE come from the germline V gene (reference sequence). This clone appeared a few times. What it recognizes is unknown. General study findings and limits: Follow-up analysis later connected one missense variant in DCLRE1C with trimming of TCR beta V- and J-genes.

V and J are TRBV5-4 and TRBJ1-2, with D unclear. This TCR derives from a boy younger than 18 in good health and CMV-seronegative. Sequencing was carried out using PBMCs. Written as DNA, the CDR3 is TGTGCCAGCAGCTTGGACACAGCAAACTATGGCTACACCTTC. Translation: CASSLDTANYGYTF.